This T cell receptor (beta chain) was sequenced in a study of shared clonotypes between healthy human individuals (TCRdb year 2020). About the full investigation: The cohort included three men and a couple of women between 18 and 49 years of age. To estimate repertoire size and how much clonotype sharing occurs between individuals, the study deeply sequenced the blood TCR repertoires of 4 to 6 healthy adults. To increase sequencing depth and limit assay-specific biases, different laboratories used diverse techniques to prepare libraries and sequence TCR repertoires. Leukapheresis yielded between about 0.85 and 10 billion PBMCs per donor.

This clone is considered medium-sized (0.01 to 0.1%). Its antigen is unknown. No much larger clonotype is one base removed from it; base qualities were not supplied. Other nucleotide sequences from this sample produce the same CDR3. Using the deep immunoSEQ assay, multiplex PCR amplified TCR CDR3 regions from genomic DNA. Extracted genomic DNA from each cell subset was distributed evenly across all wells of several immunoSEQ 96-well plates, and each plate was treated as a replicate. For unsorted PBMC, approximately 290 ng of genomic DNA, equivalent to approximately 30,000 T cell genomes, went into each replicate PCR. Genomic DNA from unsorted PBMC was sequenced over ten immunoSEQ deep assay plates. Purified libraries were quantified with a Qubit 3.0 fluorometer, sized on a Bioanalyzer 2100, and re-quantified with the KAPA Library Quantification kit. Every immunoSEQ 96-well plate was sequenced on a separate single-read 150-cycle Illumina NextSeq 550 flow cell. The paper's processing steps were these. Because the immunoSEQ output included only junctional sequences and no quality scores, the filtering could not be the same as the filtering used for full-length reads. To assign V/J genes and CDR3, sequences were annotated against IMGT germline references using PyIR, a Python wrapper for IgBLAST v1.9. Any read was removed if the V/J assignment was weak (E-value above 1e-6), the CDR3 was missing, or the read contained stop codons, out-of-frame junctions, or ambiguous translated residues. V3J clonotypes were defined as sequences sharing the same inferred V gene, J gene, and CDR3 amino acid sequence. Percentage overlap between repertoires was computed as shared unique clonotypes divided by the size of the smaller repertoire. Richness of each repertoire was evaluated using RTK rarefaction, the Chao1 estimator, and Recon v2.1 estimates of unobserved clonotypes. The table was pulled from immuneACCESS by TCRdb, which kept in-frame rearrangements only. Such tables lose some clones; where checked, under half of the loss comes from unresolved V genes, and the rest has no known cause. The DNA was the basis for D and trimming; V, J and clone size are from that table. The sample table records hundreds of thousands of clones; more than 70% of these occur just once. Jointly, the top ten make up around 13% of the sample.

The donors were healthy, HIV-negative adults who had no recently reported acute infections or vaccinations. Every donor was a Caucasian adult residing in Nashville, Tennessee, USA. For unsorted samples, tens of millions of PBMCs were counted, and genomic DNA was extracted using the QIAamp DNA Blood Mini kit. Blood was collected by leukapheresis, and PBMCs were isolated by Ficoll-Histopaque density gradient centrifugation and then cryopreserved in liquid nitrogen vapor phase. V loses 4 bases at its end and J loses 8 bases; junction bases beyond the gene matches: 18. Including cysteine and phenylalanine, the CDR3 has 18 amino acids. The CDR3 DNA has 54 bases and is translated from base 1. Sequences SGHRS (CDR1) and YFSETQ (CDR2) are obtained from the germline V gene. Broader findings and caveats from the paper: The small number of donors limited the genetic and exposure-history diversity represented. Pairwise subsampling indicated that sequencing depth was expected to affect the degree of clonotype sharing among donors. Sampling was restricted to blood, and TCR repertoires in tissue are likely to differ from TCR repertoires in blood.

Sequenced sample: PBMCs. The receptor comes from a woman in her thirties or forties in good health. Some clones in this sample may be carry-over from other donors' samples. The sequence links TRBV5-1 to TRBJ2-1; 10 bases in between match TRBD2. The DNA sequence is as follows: TGCGCCAGCAGCAATGGGGCTAGCGGGAGCCATTCTATCTATGAGCAGTTCTTC. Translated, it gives CASSNGASGSHSIYEQFF.